A single sample is the source of the 25 T cell receptor beta chains below, sequenced in a study of Ad26.COV2.S vaccination and SARS-CoV-2 variants. Treatment indicated: some 20 received Ad26.COV2.S at low or high dose, single or two shots; roughly five received placebo; per-sample allocation not given. Collection of samples fell on day 63 after the first vaccine or placebo injection. Some clones are missing from TCRdb's copy, which holds only in-frame ones; the method was immunoSEQ multiplex PCR. This sample yields approximately 250,000 clones, of which approximately 90% are seen a single time; about 2.8% belongs to the top ten. Sequencing was performed on peripheral blood, taken in a trial of Ad26.COV2.S vaccine versus placebo. These receptors all stem from a person aged 18-65 years who received the Ad26.COV2.S COVID-19 vaccine or a placebo.

The chain couples TRBV11-1 to TRBJ2-1, with TRBD2 identical over 9 bases. The CDR3 is 13 residues long. V trimming: 4 bases; J trimming: 10 bases; junction bases outside the gene matches: 5. Germline loops: CDR1 SGHAT, CDR2 FQDESV (reference sequence). The CDR3 region has the DNA TGTGCCAGCAGCTCTGGGACTAGCAAGGAGCAGTTCTTC. Translated: CASSSGTSKEQFF.

This chain uses TRBV12-3 or TRBV12-4 with TRBJ2-2; 9 bases match TRBD2. After removal of 10 bases from V and 4 bases from J, the junction contained 4 bases not matched to a gene. The CDR3 runs 13 residues. The CDR3 loop is CANSGGSTGELFF. The CDR3 nucleotides are TGTGCCAACAGCGGGGGGAGCACCGGGGAGCTGTTTTTT.

The chain recombines TRBV10-1 with TRBJ2-7; TRBD2 might be the D (6 bases). This CDR3 is 15 amino acids long. V lost 1 base and J lost 0, with 10 bases in between. From germline, CDR1 is WNHNN and CDR2 SYGVQD (reference sequence). The CDR3 is CASSECRGSSYEQYV. The CDR3 region has the DNA TGCGCCAGCAGTGAGTGCCGGGGGAGCTCCTACGAGCAGTACGTC.

This sequence joins TRBV27 and TRBJ1-5; D is possibly TRBD1 (5 bases). In germline, CDR1 is MNHEY, CDR2 SMNVEV (reference sequence). V was pared by 4 bases and J by 4 bases, with 11 bases between. The CDR3 consists of 14 residues. The CDR3 is CASSSGRENQPQHF. CDR3 sequence (DNA): TGTGCCAGCAGTTCAGGCAGGGAGAATCAGCCCCAGCATTTT.

The gene calls are TRBV4-1 and TRBJ2-3; a weak D match, TRBD2 (6 bases). V dropped 1 base and J dropped 6 bases, with 11 bases sitting between them. The CDR3 length is 14 residues. Germline CDR1 reads MGHRA; CDR2 reads YSYEKL. CDR3 sequence: CASSQGAGSDTQYF. CDR3 coding DNA: TGCGCCAGCAGCCAAGGGGCGGGGTCGGATACGCAGTATTTT.

The chain links TRBV6-5 to TRBJ2-2; 11 bases are shared with TRBD2. Unmatched junction bases numbered 5, after V lost 5 bases and J lost 6 bases. The CDR3 loop spans 15 amino acids. Germline CDR1 and CDR2: MNHEY and SVGAGI. Written as DNA, the CDR3 is TGTGCCAGCAGTATGACTAGCGGGATGGCCGGGGAGCTGTTTTTT. This encodes CASSMTSGMAGELFF.

The rearrangement uses TRBV4-2 and TRBJ1-2, with no clear D. The CDR3 covers 15 residues. The ends were cut back, 0 bases at V and 5 bases at J, with 13 bases in the middle. Germline CDR1 reads LGHNA; CDR2 reads YNFKEQ. The CDR3 reads CASSQEGTRIYGYTF. DNA for the CDR3: TGTGCCAGCAGCCAAGAGGGCACCCGGATTTATGGCTACACCTTC.

This chain's CDR3 is CASSLDITGANVLTF. The CDR3 DNA reads TGTGCCAGCAGCTTAGACATCACTGGGGCCAACGTCCTGACTTTC. The chain carries TRBV11-2 and TRBJ2-6; D is ambiguous. In germline, CDR1 is SGHAT, CDR2 FQNNGV. This CDR3 spans 15 amino acids. V gave up 0 bases and J gave up 2 bases, with 5 bases separating them.

The rearrangement links TRBV10-3 to TRBJ1-6, with D hard to call. The CDR3 length is 14 residues. The germline CDR1 and CDR2 sequences are ENHRY and SYGVKD. The V gene lost 4 bases and the J gene lost 4 bases, with 8 bases spanning the gap. CDR3 residues: CAISGGAYNSPLHF. DNA for the CDR3: TGTGCCATCAGTGGCGGAGCTTATAATTCACCCCTCCACTTT.

The V gene is TRBV7-2, the J gene TRBJ1-1; D unclear. V lost 2 bases and J lost 1, with 8 bases in between. Germline loops: CDR1 SGHTA, CDR2 FQGNSA. The CDR3 extends over 14 amino acids. The CDR3, as DNA: TGTGCCAGCAGCTTAAACCTCAGGAACACTGAAGCTTTCTTT. Translation: CASSLNLRNTEAFF.

The V call is TRBV7-9, the J call TRBJ2-3, with TRBD2 identical over 10 bases. Germline loops: CDR1 SEHNR, CDR2 FQNEAQ (reference sequence). Unmatched junction bases numbered 6, after V lost 2 bases and J lost 4 bases. The CDR3 spans 16 residues. This chain's CDR3 is CASSLSASGSADTQYF. In DNA, the CDR3 is TGTGCCAGCAGCTTAAGTGCTAGCGGGAGCGCAGATACGCAGTATTTT.

The chain has TRBV7-9 and TRBJ1-1, with D possibly matching TRBD1 (5 bases). Trimming took 5 bases from V and 5 from J, leaving 18 bases between them. Germline loops: CDR1 SEHNR, CDR2 FQNEAQ (reference sequence). The CDR3 consists of 15 residues. Written as DNA, the CDR3 is TGTGCCAGCAGCCGCGGGGACGGGGGTCGGACTGAAGCTTTCTTT. Residues: CASSRGDGGRTEAFF. Full variable domain (missing parts from reference TRBV7-9 and TRBJ1-1): DTGVSQNPRHKITKRGQNVTFRCDPISEHNRLYWYRQTLGQGPEFLTYFQNEAQLEKSRLLSDRFSAERPKGSFSTLEIQRTEQGDSAMYLCASSRGDGGRTEAFFGQGTRLTVV.

This clone was picked up a small number of times. V usage is TRBV6-5 and J usage is TRBJ1-1, with no clear D. V was shortened by 7 bases and J by 4 bases, with 10 bases between the two germline ends. The CDR3 sequence is 12 residues long. The germline gives CDR1 MNHEY, CDR2 SVGAGI. The CDR3 loop reads CASKGSGTEAFF. The CDR3 DNA is TGTGCCAGCAAGGGCTCGGGCACTGAAGCTTTCTTT.

The rearrangement joins TRBV7-3 to TRBJ2-3; 10 nucleotides align to TRBD2. CDR1 and CDR2 (germline): SGHTA, FQGTGA. The V gene end was trimmed by 5 bases and the J gene end by 4 bases; junction bases not matched to a gene: 9. The CDR3 spans 16 residues. The CDR3 sequence is CASSRTSGTVPDTQYF. CDR3 bases: TGTGCCAGCAGCCGAACTAGCGGGACGGTGCCAGATACGCAGTATTTT.

The chain carries TRBV12-3 or TRBV12-4 and TRBJ2-1; a weak D match, TRBD1 (5 bases). Trimming left V 7 bases short and J 13 bases short, with 14 bases between. The CDR3 contains 11 residues. DNA of the CDR3: TGTGCCAGCACTTATGGGGCAACACAGTTCTTC. Protein: CASTYGATQFF.

CDR3 sequence reads: CAPPGDYNQPQHF. As DNA, the CDR3 is TGTGCCCCCCCCGGGGATTACAATCAGCCCCAGCATTTT. V usage is TRBV6-6 and J usage is TRBJ1-5; D is undetermined. V lost 11 bases, J lost 3 bases, and 14 bases lay in between. Germline assignment: CDR1 MNHNY and CDR2 SVGAGI (reference sequence). The length of the CDR3 is 13 residues.

J is TRBJ2-3 and V is TRBV28; 7 bases map to TRBD2. V dropped 3 bases and J dropped 4; count of bases not matched to a gene: 4. The CDR3 totals 14 residues. Germline V CDR1 and CDR2: MDHEN, SYDVKM. CDR3 residues: CASSLGGRADTQYF. In DNA, the CDR3 is TGTGCCAGCAGTTTGGGGGGGAGAGCAGATACGCAGTATTTT.

The rearrangement joins TRBV6-2 or TRBV6-3 to TRBJ2-1, with D unresolved. V dropped 5 bases and J dropped 5 bases, with 13 bases sitting between them. Germline V gene data show CDR1 as MNHEY and CDR2 as SVGEGT. The CDR3 has 14 amino acids. This CDR3 is CASSPMGINNEQFF. The CDR3 DNA is TGTGCCAGCAGTCCGATGGGGATAAACAATGAGCAGTTCTTC.

This clone appeared once. The genes are TRBV5-4 and TRBJ2-5; perhaps D is TRBD1 or TRBD2 (5 bases each). V lost 3 bases to trimming and J lost 6 bases, with 12 bases between them. CDR3 size: 13 residues. Germline V gene lookup returns CDR1 SGHNT and CDR2 YYREEE (reference sequence). The DNA for the CDR3 is TGTGCCAGCAGCTCCCGGGACCCCCAGACCCAGTACTTC. Its translation: CASSSRDPQTQYF.

The V gene is TRBV19, the J gene TRBJ2-6; 11 nucleotides match TRBD1. V shed 3 bases and J 2 bases; nucleotides not matched to a gene: 6. Germline assignment: CDR1 LNHDA and CDR2 SQIVND (reference sequence). This CDR3 spans 18 amino acids. This chain's CDR3 is CASSITGTGGPGANVLTF. CDR3 coding DNA: TGTGCCAGTAGTATCACCGGGACAGGGGGGCCTGGGGCCAACGTCCTGACTTTC.

J is TRBJ2-7 and V is TRBV6-5, with D hard to call. V lost 0 bases, J lost 3 bases, and 12 bases lay in between. The length of the CDR3 is 15 residues. Per germline, CDR1 MNHEY and CDR2 SVGAGI. The CDR3 DNA follows: TGTGCCAGCAGTTACTCGGTGCCGGTTTTCTACGAGCAGTACTTC. It encodes CASSYSVPVFYEQYF.

This chain connects TRBV28 to TRBJ2-1; D possibly matches TRBD1 or TRBD2 (6 bases each). The germline CDR1 and CDR2 sequences are MDHEN and SYDVKM. V shed 8 bases and J shed 3 bases, with 17 bases lying between them. The CDR3 has 15 amino acids. The CDR3: CASLSGGGDYNEQFF. CDR3 bases: TGTGCCAGCCTATCTGGGGGCGGGGACTACAATGAGCAGTTCTTC. Together with reference TRBV28 and TRBJ2-1, the CDR3 gives the full variable domain: DVKVTQSSRYLVKRTGEKVFLECVQDMDHENMFWYRQDPGLGLRLIYFSYDVKMKEKGDIPEGYSVSREKKERFSLILESASTNQTSMYLCASLSGGGDYNEQFFGPGTRLTVL.

The J gene is TRBJ1-5, the V gene TRBV7-8; D gene ambiguous. Germline V gives CDR1 SGHVS, CDR2 FQNEAQ. The CDR3 has 14 amino acids. The V and J ends lost 1 base and 2 bases respectively, with 6 bases between them. The CDR3 nucleotides are TGTGCCAGCAGCTTAGGGGTCGGCAATCAGCCCCAGCATTTT. Translated: CASSLGVGNQPQHF.

The table lists this clone with a few counts. In the same sample, other DNA sequences code for this CDR3. The CDR3 DNA reads TGTGCCAGCAGTTTGGGAACTGAAGCTTTCTTT. Its translation is CASSLGTEAFF. V gene TRBV12-3 or TRBV12-4 combines with J gene TRBJ1-1; D is undetermined. This CDR3 has 11 amino acids. The germline V and J ends were trimmed by 3 bases and 5 bases, with 4 bases remaining between them.

This clone was counted once. This rearrangement joins TRBV5-1 to TRBJ1-1, with no clear D. V lost 3 bases and J lost 6, with 18 bases in between. Germline-derived CDR1 and CDR2 are SGHRS and YFSETQ. This CDR3 contains 15 residues. CDR3 amino acids: CASSSPLPGSAEAFF. The DNA for the CDR3 is TGCGCCAGCAGCTCCCCGCTACCGGGAAGCGCTGAAGCTTTCTTT. Full variable domain (rest looked up from reference TRBV5-1 and TRBJ1-1): KAGVTQTPRYLIKTRGQQVTLSCSPISGHRSVSWYQQTPGQGLQFLFEYFSETQRNKGNFPGRFSGRQFSNSRSEMNVSTLELGDSALYLCASSSPLPGSAEAFFGQGTRLTVV.